What follows describes a single T cell receptor (beta chain). This entry is derived from a study of blood T cell repertoires in COVID-19. Study in general: Nucleic acid was either cDNA or gDNA, and it came from T cells, B-cell-depleted T cells, or PBMCs.

Adults between roughly 18 and 89 years of age took part from 24 US areas. Participants reported their clinical history, and cohort assignment relied on those reports. The CDR3 runs 13 residues. Between the trimmed V and J ends, which lost 5 bases and 3 bases, there was a span of 10 bases. Germline loops: CDR1 SGHVS, CDR2 FQNEAQ. The authors' processing: Amplified reference gene primers provided the basis for estimating nucleated cell counts. Sequencing was performed with immunoSEQ multiplex PCR; in TCRdb, only in-frame clones are kept and a portion is missing. That table is the source of V, J and clone size, and D and trimming were worked out from the DNA. The sample shows 200,000 to 250,000 clones, roughly 85% of them seen only once.

Sequencing was carried out using PBMCs or T cells enriched from blood (not recorded which). The clonotype originates from a woman aged 50 to 60 with acute COVID-19. This chain connects TRBV7-8 to TRBJ2-5, with D possibly TRBD1 on 5 matching bases. This chain's CDR3 is CASSLNRKETQYF. The CDR3 DNA sequence: TGTGCCAGCAGCCTAAACAGGAAAGAGACCCAGTACTTC.